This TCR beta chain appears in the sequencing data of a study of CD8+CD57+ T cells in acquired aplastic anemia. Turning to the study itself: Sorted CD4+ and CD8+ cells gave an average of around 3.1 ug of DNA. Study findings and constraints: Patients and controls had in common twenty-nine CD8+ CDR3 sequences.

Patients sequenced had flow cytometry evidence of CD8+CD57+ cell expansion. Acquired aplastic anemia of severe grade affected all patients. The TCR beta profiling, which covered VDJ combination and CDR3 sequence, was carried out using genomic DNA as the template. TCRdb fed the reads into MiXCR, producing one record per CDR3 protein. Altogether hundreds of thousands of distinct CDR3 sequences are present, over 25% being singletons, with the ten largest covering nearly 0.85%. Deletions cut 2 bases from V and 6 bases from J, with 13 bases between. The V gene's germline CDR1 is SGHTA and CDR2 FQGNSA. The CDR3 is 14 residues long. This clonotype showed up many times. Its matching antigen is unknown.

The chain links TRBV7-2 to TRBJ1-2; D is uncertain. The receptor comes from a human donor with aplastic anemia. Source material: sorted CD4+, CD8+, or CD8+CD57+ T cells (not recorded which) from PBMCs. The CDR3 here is CASSLLAGEDGYTF. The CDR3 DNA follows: TGTGCCAGCAGCTTATTAGCTGGGGAAGATGGCTACACCTTC.